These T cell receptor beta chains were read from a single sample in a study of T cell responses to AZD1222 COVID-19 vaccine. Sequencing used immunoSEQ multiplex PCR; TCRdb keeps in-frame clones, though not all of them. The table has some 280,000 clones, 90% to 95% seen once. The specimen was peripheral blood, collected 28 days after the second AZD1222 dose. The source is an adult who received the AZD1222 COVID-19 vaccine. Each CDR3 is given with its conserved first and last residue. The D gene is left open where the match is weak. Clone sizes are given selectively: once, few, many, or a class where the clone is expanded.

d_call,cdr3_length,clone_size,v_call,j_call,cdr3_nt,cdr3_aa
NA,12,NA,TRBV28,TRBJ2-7,TGTGCCAGCAGTTTAAGGAGATCCGAGCAGTACTTC,CASSLRRSEQYF
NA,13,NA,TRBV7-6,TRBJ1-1,TGTGCCAGCAGCGCACAGTGGAACACTGAAGCTTTCTTT,CASSAQWNTEAFF
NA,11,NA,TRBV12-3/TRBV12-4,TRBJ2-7,TGTGCGTCAGGACTGAACTACGAGCAGTACTTC,CASGLNYEQYF
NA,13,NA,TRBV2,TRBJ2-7,TGTGCCAGCAGTGAACAGAACGGCCGCGAGCAGTACTTC,CASSEQNGREQYF
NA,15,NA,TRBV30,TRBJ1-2,TGTGCCTGGAGTAGAGGGACTGGCCCCTTTAATGGCTACACCTTC,CAWSRGTGPFNGYTF
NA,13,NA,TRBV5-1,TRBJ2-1,TGCGCCAGCAGCTTAGGGCAGGGAGGTGAGCAGTTCTTC,CASSLGQGGEQFF
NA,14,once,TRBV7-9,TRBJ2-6,TGTGCCAGCTTCCCCTCGGGTGGGGCCAACGTCCTGACTTTC,CASFPSGGANVLTF
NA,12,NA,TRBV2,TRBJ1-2,TGTGCCAGCAGTGACCCGAGTCGAAACTACACCTTC,CASSDPSRNYTF
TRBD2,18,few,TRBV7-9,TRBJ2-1,TGTGCCAGCACCCCTGGTGAGACTAGCGATCAAAACGACAATGAGCAGTTCTTC,CASTPGETSDQNDNEQFF
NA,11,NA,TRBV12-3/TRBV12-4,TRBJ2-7,TGTGCCAGCAGTCAACAGGGAGGGCAGTACTTC,CASSQQGGQYF
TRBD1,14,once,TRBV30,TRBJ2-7,TGTGCCTGGTGGGACAGGGGTAAAGTCTACGAGCAGTACTTC,CAWWDRGKVYEQYF
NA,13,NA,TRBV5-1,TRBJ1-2,TGCGCCAGCAGCCAGTTAGGGGCCCGGGGCTACACCTTC,CASSQLGARGYTF
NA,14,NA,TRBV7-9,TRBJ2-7,TGTGCCAGCAGCTTTCTTATGCTTTACTACGAGCAGTACTTC,CASSFLMLYYEQYF
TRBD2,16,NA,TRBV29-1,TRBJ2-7,TGCAGCGTTGAAGTTTCAAAAGCGGGAGACCTCTACGAGCAGTACTTC,CSVEVSKAGDLYEQYF
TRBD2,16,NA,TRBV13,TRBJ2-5,TGTGCCAGCAGCGTCAGACTAGCGGGAAGTAAAGAGACCCAGTACTTC,CASSVRLAGSKETQYF
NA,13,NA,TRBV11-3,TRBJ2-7,TGTGCCAGCAGCTTAGCGCCTACCTACGAGCAGTACTTC,CASSLAPTYEQYF
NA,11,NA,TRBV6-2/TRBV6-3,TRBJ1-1,TGTGCCAGCAGTTACGCCTCTGAAGCTTTCTTT,CASSYASEAFF
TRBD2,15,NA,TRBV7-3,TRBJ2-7,TGTGCCAGCAGCAAAGCGGGAGGCTCTTCCTACGAGCAGTACTTC,CASSKAGGSSYEQYF
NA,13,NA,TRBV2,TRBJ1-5,TGTGCCAGCGCTCGTGGGGCTCCTCAGCCCCAGCATTTT,CASARGAPQPQHF
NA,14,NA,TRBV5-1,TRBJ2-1,TGCGCCAGCAGCTTGTCGGCAGACTACAATGAGCAGTTCTTC,CASSLSADYNEQFF
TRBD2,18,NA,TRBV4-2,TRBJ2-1,TGTGCCAGCAGCCAAAGACTACTAGCGGGAGGAAACTACAATGAGCAGTTCTTC,CASSQRLLAGGNYNEQFF
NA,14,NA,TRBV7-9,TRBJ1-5,TGTGCCAGCAGTCCTGGACAAAACAATCAGCCCCAGCATTTT,CASSPGQNNQPQHF
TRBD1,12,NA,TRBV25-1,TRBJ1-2,TGTGCCAGCAGTGGAGGGGGCAGTGGCTACACCTTC,CASSGGGSGYTF
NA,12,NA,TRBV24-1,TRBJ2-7,TGTGCCACCAGTGAACAGGGCTACGAGCAGTACTTC,CATSEQGYEQYF
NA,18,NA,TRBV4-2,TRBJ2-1,TGTGCCAGCAGCCAAGCCTTAGGTGAGATGATCGGATACAATGAGCAGTTCTTC,CASSQALGEMIGYNEQFF
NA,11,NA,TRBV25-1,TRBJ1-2,TGTGCCAGTACGGAGGGCTATGGCTACACCTTC,CASTEGYGYTF
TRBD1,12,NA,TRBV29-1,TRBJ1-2,TGCAGCGTTGAAGGACAGGGGGTAGGCTACACCTTC,CSVEGQGVGYTF
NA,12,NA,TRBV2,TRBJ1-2,TGTGCCAGCAGTGAAGGGCCCTATGGCTACACCTTC,CASSEGPYGYTF
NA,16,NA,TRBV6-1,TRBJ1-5,TGTGCCAGCAGTGGGCTCGGGACAAATTTCAATCAGCCCCAGCATTTT,CASSGLGTNFNQPQHF
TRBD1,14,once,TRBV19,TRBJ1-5,TGTGCCAGTAGTTGGACAGGGTGGAAACAGCCCCAGCATTTT,CASSWTGWKQPQHF
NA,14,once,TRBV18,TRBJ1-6,TGTGCCAGCTCACCGTCCGGGAGGGACTCACCCCTCCACTTT,CASSPSGRDSPLHF
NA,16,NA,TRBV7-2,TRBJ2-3,TGTGCCAGCAGCTTTAACGGCGGAGGAATTACAGATACGCAGTATTTT,CASSFNGGGITDTQYF
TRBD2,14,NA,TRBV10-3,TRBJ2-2,TGTGCCATTCTAGCGGGACCGAACACCGGGGAGCTGTTTTTT,CAILAGPNTGELFF
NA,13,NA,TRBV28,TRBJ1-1,TGTGCCAGCACCCACCGGGGGGACACTGAAGCTTTCTTT,CASTHRGDTEAFF
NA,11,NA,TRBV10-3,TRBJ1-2,TGTGCCATCAGTGAGTCGGGTGGCTACACCTTC,CAISESGGYTF
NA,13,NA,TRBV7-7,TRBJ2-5,TGTGCCAGCAGCCACGATAAGGGGGAGACCCAGTACTTC,CASSHDKGETQYF
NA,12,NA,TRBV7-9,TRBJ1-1,TGTGCCAGCAGCCGGGGGACAAGTGAAGCTTTCTTT,CASSRGTSEAFF
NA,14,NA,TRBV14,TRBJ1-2,TGTGCCAGCAGCCCTAGAAGGTGGAACTATGGCTACACCTTC,CASSPRRWNYGYTF
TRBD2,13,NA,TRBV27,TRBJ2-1,TGTGCCAGCACGGGGACTAGCTCCAATGAGCAGTTCTTC,CASTGTSSNEQFF
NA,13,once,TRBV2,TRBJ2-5,TGTGCCAGCAGCTCCTCCCATGGAGAGACCCAGTACTTC,CASSSSHGETQYF
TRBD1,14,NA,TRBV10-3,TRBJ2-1,TGTGCCATCAGTGGTCAGGGGGCCTACAATGAGCAGTTCTTC,CAISGQGAYNEQFF
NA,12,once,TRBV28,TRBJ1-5,TGTGCCAGCAAACAGGGTGGTCAGCCCCAGCATTTT,CASKQGGQPQHF
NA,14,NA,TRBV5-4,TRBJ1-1,TGTGCCAGCAGCTGGGCGGGGGCGGACACTGAAGCTTTCTTT,CASSWAGADTEAFF
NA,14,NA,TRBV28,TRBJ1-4,TGTGCCAGCAGTCGCAGTGGGAGAAATGAAAAACTGTTTTTT,CASSRSGRNEKLFF
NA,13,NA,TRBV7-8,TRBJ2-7,TGTGCCAGCAGCCGCAGGGTTACCTACGAGCAGTACTTC,CASSRRVTYEQYF
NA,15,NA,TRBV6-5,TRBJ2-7,TGTGCGGGGAGGTTGGGGCAGGGGCCTTCCTACGAGCAGTACTTC,CAGRLGQGPSYEQYF
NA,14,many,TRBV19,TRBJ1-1,TGTGCCAGTAGTATCGGGGGTCCCGTTACTGAAGCTTTCTTT,CASSIGGPVTEAFF
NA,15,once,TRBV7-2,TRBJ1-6,TGTGCCAGCAGCTTAGACGCGCCCGTCCTTTCACCCCTCCACTTT,CASSLDAPVLSPLHF
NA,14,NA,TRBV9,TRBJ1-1,TGTGCCAGCAGCGTAGCAGGGAGGGACACTGAAGCTTTCTTT,CASSVAGRDTEAFF
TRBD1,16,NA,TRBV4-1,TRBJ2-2,TGCGCCAGCAGCCAAGATTCGGGACAGGGGCTGGGGGAGCTGTTTTTT,CASSQDSGQGLGELFF
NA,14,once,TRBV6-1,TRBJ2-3,TGTGCCAGCAGTGAACCCTTCACCCCCGATACGCAGTATTTT,CASSEPFTPDTQYF